Given below is one TCR beta chain in context. The antigen remains unidentified. PCR employed 60 Vbeta and 13 Jbeta primers. Repertoires were generated with immunoSEQ multiplex PCR, while TCRdb's copy carries only in-frame clones and drops some. The data show fewer than 110,000 clones, roughly 82% seen once. The sample is drawn from a study of cytomegalovirus exposure and HLA in healthy donors. Overall study findings and caveats: Owing to their indistinguishability, certain V segments, notably TRBV6-2 and TRBV6-3, were excluded.

With 3 bases removed from V and 5 bases from J, the gap between germline ends came to 16 bases. The CDR3 contains 16 residues. In germline, CDR1 is LNHNV, CDR2 YYDKDF (reference sequence). Sequencing input: PBMCs. This TCR came from a male donor in good health and CMV-seronegative. The chain joins TRBV15 to TRBJ1-4; possibly TRBD1 for D (5 bases). The CDR3 region is CATSSSRVWGNEKLFF. CDR3 coding DNA: TGTGCCACCAGCAGCTCCAGGGTCTGGGGCAATGAAAAACTGTTTTTT.